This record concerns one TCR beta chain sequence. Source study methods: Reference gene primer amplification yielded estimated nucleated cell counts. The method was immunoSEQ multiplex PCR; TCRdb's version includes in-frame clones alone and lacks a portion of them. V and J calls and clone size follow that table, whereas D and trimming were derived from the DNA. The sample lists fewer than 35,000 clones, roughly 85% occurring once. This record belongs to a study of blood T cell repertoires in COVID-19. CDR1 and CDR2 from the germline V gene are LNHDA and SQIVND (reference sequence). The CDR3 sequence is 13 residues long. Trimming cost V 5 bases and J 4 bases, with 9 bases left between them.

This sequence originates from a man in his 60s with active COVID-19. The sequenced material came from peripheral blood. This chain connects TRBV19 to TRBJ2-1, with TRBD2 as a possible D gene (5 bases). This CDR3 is CASSPAGYNEQFF. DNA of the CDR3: TGTGCCAGTAGTCCGGCGGGTTACAATGAGCAGTTCTTC.